The sequence of this T cell receptor (beta chain) was determined in a study of blood T cells in healthy people across ages. Trimming cost V 1 base and J 3 bases, with 14 bases left between them. The CDR3 is 16 residues long. CDR1 and CDR2 from the germline V gene are MGHRA and YSYEKL. Together with a sample-barcoded 5' primer, a J-beta primer mix was included in a second PCR lasting roughly 6 to 12 cycles. TCRdb reprocessed the 5' RACE reads with MiXCR, giving one entry per CDR3 protein. Of some 1.5 million distinct CDR3 sequences in the sample, roughly 28% were seen once. Sequenced sample: blood. The rearrangement joins TRBV4-1 to TRBJ2-3, with D tentatively TRBD1 (6 bases). This TCR was sampled from a woman aged 25 to 45 in good health. CDR3 coding DNA: TGCGCCAGCAGCCAAGGACTTCGAGGGGGAACAGATACGCAGTATTTT. It encodes CASSQGLRGGTDTQYF.